A selection of T cell receptor beta chains follows, all from one sample in a study of OX40 agonist ivuxolimab in advanced cancers. Repertoires were generated with immunoSEQ multiplex PCR, while TCRdb's copy carries only in-frame clones and drops some. Counted here are about 36,000 clones, 60% to 80% occurring once; the ten biggest clones make up around a sixth. The material was CD4+ or CD8+ T cells sorted from blood, obtained in a trial of the OX40 agonist ivuxolimab. The receptors shown here come from an adult with an advanced solid tumor such as melanoma, head and neck, liver or kidney cancer. CDR3s include the opening cysteine and the closing phenylalanine or tryptophan. A D gene is named only where the DNA matches it firmly. Expanded clones are given a class, and other clones once, few, many or no size at all.

CDR3aa	CDR3nt	abundance	d_gene	v_gene	j_gene
CASSLDGGHYNEQFF	TGTGCCAGCAGCTTAGACGGGGGCCACTACAATGAGCAGTTCTTC	NA	NA	TRBV7-2	TRBJ2-1
CASSTTTGELFF	TGTGCCAGTAGTACCACAACCGGGGAGCTGTTTTTT	NA	NA	TRBV19	TRBJ2-2
CASSDYVNTEAFF	TGTGCCAGCAGTGATTACGTGAACACTGAAGCTTTCTTT	NA	NA	TRBV6-1	TRBJ1-1
CASSPRQEPGYTQYF	TGTGCCAGTAGTCCCCGACAGGAGCCCGGATATACGCAGTATTTT	NA	NA	TRBV19	TRBJ2-3
CASSLRLSGANVLTF	TGTGCCAGCAGCTTGCGTCTGTCTGGGGCCAACGTCCTGACTTTC	NA	NA	TRBV5-4	TRBJ2-6
CASSLVISAAYEQYF	TGTGCCAGCAGCTTAGTTATCAGTGCAGCCTACGAGCAGTACTTC	NA	NA	TRBV7-6	TRBJ2-7
CASSLTTYSGNTIYF	TGTGCCAGCAGCTTAACCACTTACTCTGGAAACACCATATATTTT	few	NA	TRBV5-4	TRBJ1-3
CASSPHSHTEAFF	TGTGCCAGCTCACCCCACAGCCACACTGAAGCTTTCTTT	NA	NA	TRBV18	TRBJ1-1
CASSRTDPPLHF	TGTGCCAGCAGCCGTACCGACCCTCCCCTCCACTTT	NA	NA	TRBV7-9	TRBJ1-6
CASSPGGYYGYTF	TGTGCCAGCAGTCCAGGGGGATACTATGGCTACACCTTC	NA	TRBD1	TRBV28	TRBJ1-2
CASPLPGTGGHEQFF	TGTGCCAGCCCCCTCCCCGGGACAGGGGGCCATGAGCAGTTCTTC	once	TRBD1	TRBV11-1	TRBJ2-1
CASSQGGGRTDTQYF	TGCGCCAGCAGCCAAGGCGGGGGGAGAACAGATACGCAGTATTTT	many	TRBD2	TRBV4-1	TRBJ2-3
CAWSGQGIFRQPQHF	TGTGCCTGGAGTGGACAGGGTATTTTTCGTCAGCCCCAGCATTTT	once	TRBD1	TRBV30	TRBJ1-5
CASSLSGFGGTEAFF	TGTGCCAGCAGCTTATCAGGGTTTGGTGGCACTGAAGCTTTCTTT	NA	NA	TRBV7-8	TRBJ1-1
CASTSGSYEQYF	TGTGCCAGTACTAGCGGCTCCTACGAGCAGTACTTC	NA	TRBD2	TRBV6-6	TRBJ2-7
CASSVIGGFTDTQYF	TGTGCCAGCAGTGTAATCGGGGGCTTCACAGATACGCAGTATTTT	NA	NA	TRBV27	TRBJ2-3
CASTGGAGRETQYF	TGTGCCAGCACCGGGGGTGCAGGGAGAGAGACCCAGTACTTC	many	NA	TRBV7-9	TRBJ2-5
CASSPSTDTQYF	TGTGCCAGCAGCCCCTCCACAGATACGCAGTATTTT	NA	NA	TRBV11-3	TRBJ2-3
CASAPGHSPLHF	TGTGCCAGCGCTCCGGGGCACTCACCCCTCCACTTT	few	NA	TRBV25-1	TRBJ1-6
CASSQEHATGQYFF	TGTGCCAGCAGCCAAGAACACGCGACAGGTCAGTATTTCTTT	NA	NA	TRBV4-2	TRBJ1-1
CASSLRDRTYNEQFF	TGTGCCAGCAGCTTACGCGATAGGACCTACAATGAGCAGTTCTTC	many	NA	TRBV7-8	TRBJ2-1
CASSSPGTSGGKTQYF	TGTGCCAGCAGCTCCCCCGGGACTAGCGGGGGAAAGACCCAGTACTTC	few	TRBD2	TRBV5-4	TRBJ2-5
CASRGTLNTGELFF	TGTGCCAGCAGAGGGACCCTGAACACCGGGGAGCTGTTTTTT	once	NA	TRBV11-3	TRBJ2-2
CASSEGLAGGVNEQYF	TGTGCCAGCAGTGAGGGACTAGCGGGGGGTGTAAACGAGCAGTACTTC	NA	TRBD2	TRBV6-1	TRBJ2-7
CAIRRTGGYEQYF	TGTGCCATCAGGAGGACAGGGGGCTACGAGCAGTACTTC	once	TRBD1	TRBV10-3	TRBJ2-7
CASKGDTYEQYF	TGTGCCTCCAAAGGGGATACCTACGAGCAGTACTTC	once	NA	TRBV30	TRBJ2-7
CASSRRLEAFF	TGTGCCAGCAGCCGACGGCTTGAAGCTTTCTTT	NA	NA	TRBV2	TRBJ1-1
CASSLPRSGANVLTF	TGTGCCAGCAGCTTACCCCGCTCTGGGGCCAACGTCCTGACTTTC	NA	NA	TRBV7-3	TRBJ2-6
CASSQDPDTEAFF	TGTGCCAGCAGCCAAGATCCGGACACTGAAGCTTTCTTT	NA	NA	TRBV4-2	TRBJ1-1
CAWSVWPRDGYTF	TGTGCCTGGAGTGTGTGGCCCCGGGATGGCTACACCTTC	NA	NA	TRBV30	TRBJ1-2